The present entry profiles one T cell receptor beta chain with its context. The antigen is not known. A much bigger clone sits one base away, suggesting this may be a read error. Germline CDR1 SNHLY, CDR2 FYNNEI. The CDR3 length is 12 residues. With 4 bases removed from V and 14 bases from J, the gap between germline ends came to 15 bases. TCR alpha and beta CDR3 regions were amplified from RNA using iRepertoire nested multiplex PCR. For one-step reverse transcription and amplification, 100-400 ng of tissue mRNA or PBMC total RNA was used. TCRdb reprocessed the multiplex PCR reads via MiXCR and lists one record per CDR3 protein. The sample yields some 85,000 distinct CDR3 sequences, 20% to 25% seen once. The sample comes from a study of glioma-infiltrating T cells. Study observations and caveats: Only very few CDR3 sequences appeared in both tissue and blood. Above-expected tissue-blood divergence occurred in all gliomas, most in low-grade ones.

The TCR comes from a human donor with low-grade glioma or glioblastoma, undergoing nonglioma brain surgery, or in good health (not recorded which). The chain uses TRBV2 and TRBJ2-1; possible D gene TRBD2, 6 bases. The sample comprised glioma tissue, nonneoplastic brain tissue, or PBMCs (not recorded which). CDR3 DNA: TGTGCCAGCAGTGCGCAGCGGAGGGGCGAGTTCTTC. Translating gives CASSAQRRGEFF.